This T cell receptor beta chain appears in the sequencing data of a study of T-cell memory formation after mild COVID-19. In this sample, this clonotype turned up once. Its antigen is still unknown. The CDR3 loop spans 15 amino acids. V lost 1 base and J 0 bases, leaving 7 bases between the germline ends. Per the germline V gene, CDR1 is MGHRA and CDR2 is YSYEKL. After 5'RACE with constant-segment primers, TCR alpha and TCR beta cDNA libraries carrying sample barcodes and UMIs were obtained. TCRdb recomputed calls from the 5' RACE reads with MiXCR, one row per CDR3 protein. The sample includes about 450,000 distinct CDR3 sequences, less than 25% of them seen just once. Whole-study findings and limits: CD4+ contracting clones were mainly CM and EM; CD8+ ones, EMRA.

The sample consisted of PBMCs or a T cell subset sorted from them (not recorded which). The gene calls are TRBV4-1 and TRBJ1-5; D is uncertain. This TCR came from an adult woman who had mild COVID-19 (a few samples of this study predate the infection). Cell type and time point are not known. DNA of the CDR3: TGCGCCAGCAGCCAAGGGACCCATAGCAATCAGCCCCAGCATTTT. The encoded protein is CASSQGTHSNQPQHF.